This T cell receptor (beta chain) was captured in a study of blood T cell repertoires in COVID-19. Study at large: Nucleic acid was either cDNA or gDNA, and it came from T cells, B-cell-depleted T cells, or PBMCs.

Recruitment covered about two dozen US areas and drew participants whose ages spanned about 18 to 100 years. Recovered status applied to Cohort 3 donors who had two consecutive negative PCRs. It also applied to those with clearance or with symptom resolution. Using immunoSEQ multiplex PCR, the repertoire was profiled, and TCRdb retains in-frame clones only, with some absent. The sample includes roughly 160,000 clones, approximately 81% of them seen just once. The length of the CDR3 is 14 residues. The J segment lost 3 bases and the V segment lost 6 bases, leaving 4 bases of the junction unmatched. Germline loops: CDR1 LNHDA, CDR2 SQIVND (reference sequence).

Sequenced sample: PBMCs or T cells enriched from blood (not recorded which). This clonotype originated in a man aged 60-69 years who had recovered from COVID-19. V is TRBV19 and J is TRBJ1-5; 8 bases map to TRBD1. The CDR3 coding sequence is TGTGCCAGTAGCCCCAGGGGGCCCAATCAGCCCCAGCATTTT. Residues: CASSPRGPNQPQHF.